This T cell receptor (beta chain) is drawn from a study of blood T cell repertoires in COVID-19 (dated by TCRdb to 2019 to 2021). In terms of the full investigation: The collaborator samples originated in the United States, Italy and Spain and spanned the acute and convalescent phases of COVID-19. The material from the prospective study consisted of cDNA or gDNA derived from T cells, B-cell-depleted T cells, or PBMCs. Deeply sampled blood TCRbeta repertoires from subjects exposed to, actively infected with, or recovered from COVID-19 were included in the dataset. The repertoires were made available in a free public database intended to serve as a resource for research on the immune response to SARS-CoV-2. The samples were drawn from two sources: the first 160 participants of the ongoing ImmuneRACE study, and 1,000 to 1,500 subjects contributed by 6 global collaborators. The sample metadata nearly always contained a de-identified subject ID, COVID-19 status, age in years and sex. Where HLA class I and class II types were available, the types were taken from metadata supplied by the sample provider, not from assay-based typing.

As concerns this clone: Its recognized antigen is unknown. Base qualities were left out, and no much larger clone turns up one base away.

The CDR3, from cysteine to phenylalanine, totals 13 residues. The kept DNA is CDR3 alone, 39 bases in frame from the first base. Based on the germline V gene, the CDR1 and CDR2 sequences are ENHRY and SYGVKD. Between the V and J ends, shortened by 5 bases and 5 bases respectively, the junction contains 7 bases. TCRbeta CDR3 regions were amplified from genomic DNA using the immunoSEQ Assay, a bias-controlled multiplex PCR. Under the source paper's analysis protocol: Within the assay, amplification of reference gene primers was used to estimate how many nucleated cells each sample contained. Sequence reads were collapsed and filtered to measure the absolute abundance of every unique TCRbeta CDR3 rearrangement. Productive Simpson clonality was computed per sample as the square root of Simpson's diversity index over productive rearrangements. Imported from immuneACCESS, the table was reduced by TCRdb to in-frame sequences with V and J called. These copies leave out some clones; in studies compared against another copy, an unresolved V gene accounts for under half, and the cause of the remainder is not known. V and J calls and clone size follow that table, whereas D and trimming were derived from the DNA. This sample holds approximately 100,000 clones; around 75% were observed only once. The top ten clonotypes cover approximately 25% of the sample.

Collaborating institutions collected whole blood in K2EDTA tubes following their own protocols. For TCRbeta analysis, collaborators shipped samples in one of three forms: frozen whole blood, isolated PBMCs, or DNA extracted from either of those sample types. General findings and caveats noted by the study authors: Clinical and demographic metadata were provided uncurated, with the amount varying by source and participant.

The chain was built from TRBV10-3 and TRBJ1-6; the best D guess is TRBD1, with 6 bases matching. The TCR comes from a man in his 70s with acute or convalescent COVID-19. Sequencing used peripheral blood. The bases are TGTGCCATCAGTAGACAGGATAATTCACCCCTCCACTTT. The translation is CAISRQDNSPLHF.